This TCR beta chain was sequenced for a study of blood T cell repertoires in COVID-19. Sequencing was performed with immunoSEQ multiplex PCR; in TCRdb, only in-frame clones are kept and a portion is missing. The sample yields 130,000 to 150,000 clones, approximately 90% seen once. Trimming stripped 5 bases from V and 3 bases from J, with 14 bases between. Germline V gene lookup returns CDR1 MNHEY and CDR2 SMNVEV (reference sequence). The CDR3 covers 14 residues. The receptor's source is a man younger than 35 with COVID-19, enrolled during active disease. The V gene is TRBV27, the J gene TRBJ2-7, with D maybe TRBD1 (5 bases). Material: peripheral blood. The CDR3 loop reads CASSPLQDNYEQYF. Here the CDR3 DNA reads TGTGCCAGCAGTCCGCTACAGGACAACTACGAGCAGTACTTC.